The rows below give T cell receptor beta chains drawn from one sample of a study of Ad26.COV2.S vaccination and SARS-CoV-2 variants. TCRdb's table, derived via immunoSEQ multiplex PCR, lists solely in-frame clones and lacks some. This table has tens of thousands of clones, approximately 80% appearing once. Material: peripheral blood, obtained after recovery from COVID-19. Source of these receptors: a human donor who had recovered from COVID-19. Each CDR3 is given with its conserved first and last residue. A D gene is named only where the DNA matches it firmly.

V: TRBV2
D: .
CDR3: CASNSFAGRTDTQYF

V: TRBV19
D: TRBD1
CDR3: CASKSGQVARYGYTF

V: TRBV27
D: TRBD1
CDR3: CASSLTGGLSNQPQHF

V: TRBV6-1
D: TRBD1
CDR3: CASSAGTGGSYGYTF

V: TRBV27
D: .
CDR3: CASSSLNKGDAFF

V: TRBV2
D: .
CDR3: CASSGVNSNQPQHF

V: TRBV5-3
D: .
CDR3: CARSPGGVLANQPQHF

V: TRBV5-1
D: .
CDR3: CASSLVPWEKAGYTF

V: TRBV5-4
D: .
CDR3: CASSRGGDNYGYTF

V: TRBV6-4
D: .
CDR3: CASSGGSSGANVLTF

V: TRBV2
D: .
CDR3: CASSEGRGNEKLFF